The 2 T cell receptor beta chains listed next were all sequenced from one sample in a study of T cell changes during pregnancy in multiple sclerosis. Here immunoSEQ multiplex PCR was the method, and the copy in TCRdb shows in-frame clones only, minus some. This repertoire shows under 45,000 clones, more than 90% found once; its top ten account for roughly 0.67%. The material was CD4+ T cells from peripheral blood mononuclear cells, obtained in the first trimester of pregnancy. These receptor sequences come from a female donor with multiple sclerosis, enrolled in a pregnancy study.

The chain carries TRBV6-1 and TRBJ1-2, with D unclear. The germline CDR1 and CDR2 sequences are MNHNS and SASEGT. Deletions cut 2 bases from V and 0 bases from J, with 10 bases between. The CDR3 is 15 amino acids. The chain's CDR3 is CASSEQRATNYGYTF. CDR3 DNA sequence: TGTGCCAGCAGTGAACAGCGCGCCACTAACTATGGCTACACCTTC.

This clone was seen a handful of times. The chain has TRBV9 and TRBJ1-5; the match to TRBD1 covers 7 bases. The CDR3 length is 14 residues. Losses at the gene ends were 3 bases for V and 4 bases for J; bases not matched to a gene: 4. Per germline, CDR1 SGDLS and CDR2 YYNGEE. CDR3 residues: CASSGGTENQPQHF. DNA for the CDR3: TGTGCCAGCAGCGGTGGGACAGAAAATCAGCCCCAGCATTTT.